The 12 T cell receptor beta chains below were found in one sample sequenced in a study of blood T cell repertoires in COVID-19. Sequencing used immunoSEQ multiplex PCR; TCRdb keeps in-frame clones, though not all of them. The sample lists about 120,000 clones; roughly four fifths were seen once. Sequenced input: peripheral blood. These receptor sequences come from a man in his sixties with acute or convalescent COVID-19.

This chain uses TRBV30 with TRBJ1-4; weak D call: TRBD1 (6 bases). CDR3 length: 14 amino acids. Germline CDR1 is GTSNPN and CDR2 is SVGIG (reference sequence). V dropped 0 bases and J dropped 8 bases, with 13 bases sitting between them. Here the CDR3 reads CAWSVGRGGEKLFF. In DNA, the CDR3 is TGTGCCTGGAGTGTCGGCAGGGGCGGAGAAAAACTGTTTTTT.

This clone was detected only a few times. The chain is built from TRBV5-1 and TRBJ2-7, with D tentatively TRBD1 (5 bases). The CDR3 covers 14 residues. V was trimmed by 0 bases and J by 2 bases, leaving 9 bases between them. The germline CDR1 and CDR2 sequences are SGHRS and YFSETQ. CDR3 nucleotides: TGCGCCAGCAGCTTGGCCAAAGGGGCCTACGAGCAGTACTTC. Its translation is CASSLAKGAYEQYF.

The gene calls are TRBV10-2 and TRBJ1-1, with D unclear. Germline V gene lookup returns CDR1 WSHSY and CDR2 SAAADI. The CDR3 length is 14 residues. V shed 3 bases and J shed 0 bases, with 8 bases lying between them. CDR3 region: CASSDRGMNTEAFF. In DNA form, the CDR3 reads TGCGCCAGCAGTGACCGGGGAATGAACACTGAAGCTTTCTTT.

On this clone: This sample also contains other DNA sequences that code for the same CDR3. The gene calls are TRBV29-1 and TRBJ1-2; D uncertain. With 2 bases removed from V and 1 base from J, the gap between germline ends came to 5 bases. This CDR3 spans 12 amino acids. Germline V gene sequence: CDR1 SQVTM, CDR2 ANQGSEA. As DNA, the CDR3 is TGCAGCGTTGAACGGGGTAACTATGGCTACACCTTC. Translating it yields CSVERGNYGYTF.

With regard to this clone: Distinct nucleotide sequences in the sample also encode this CDR3. V usage is TRBV6-1 and J usage is TRBJ1-4, with no clear D. Germline V gene data show CDR1 as MNHNS and CDR2 as SASEGT. This CDR3 is built from 14 residues. Trimming stripped 3 bases from V and 5 bases from J, with 10 bases between. The CDR3 is CASSDRGRNEKLFF. As DNA, the CDR3 is TGTGCCAGCAGTGATAGAGGGCGGAATGAAAAACTGTTTTTT.

A remark on this clone: The junction differs from germline at one of its ends, possibly a read error. The rearrangement links TRBV11-2 to TRBJ1-2; D may be TRBD1 (6 bases). The CDR3 runs 13 residues. Germline CDR1 SGHAT, CDR2 FQNNGV. CDR3 sequence: CASSVDRTRGYTF. The DNA of the CDR3 is TGTGCCAGCAGCGTAGACAGGACAAGGGGCTACACCTTC.

The chain couples TRBV29-1 to TRBJ2-7; D possibly corresponds to TRBD1 (7 bases). V lost 1 base and J lost 4, with 14 bases in between. Germline assignment: CDR1 SQVTM and CDR2 ANQGSEA. This CDR3 comprises 14 residues. CDR3 coding DNA: TGCAGCGTTGAAGGCAGGGGGGAAGGGTACGAGCAGTACTTC. Protein sequence: CSVEGRGEGYEQYF.

This clone has only a few counts. CDR3 amino acids: CASLRLSGRVGEQFF. DNA of the CDR3: TGTGCCAGCCTTCGTCTTAGCGGGAGAGTGGGTGAGCAGTTCTTC. The rearrangement links TRBV2 to TRBJ2-1; TRBD2 matches 9 bases. The junction had 14 bases not matched to a gene; V was cut back by 8 bases and J by 9 bases. Germline CDR1 SNHLY, CDR2 FYNNEI. CDR3 size: 15 residues.

This chain joins TRBV24-1 and TRBJ2-7; 7 nucleotides agree with TRBD1. Germline CDR1 and CDR2: KGHDR and SFDVKD. J was trimmed by 8 bases and V by 3 bases; bases with no gene match: 12. This CDR3 is 15 amino acids long. The CDR3 DNA follows: TGTGCCACCAGTGATGAGAGACAGGGCAGCGTTAAGCAGTACTTC. Its protein product is CATSDERQGSVKQYF.

This clone occurred a few times. The gene calls are TRBV2 and TRBJ2-7, with 7 positions matching TRBD1. From germline, CDR1 is SNHLY and CDR2 FYNNEI. CDR3 size: 12 residues. V dropped 6 bases and J dropped 3; count of bases not matched to a gene: 2. This CDR3 reads CASRRQGYEQYF. The CDR3 DNA is TGTGCCAGCAGGCGACAGGGCTACGAGCAGTACTTC.

The chain employs TRBV7-3 and TRBJ1-2; D is undetermined. The CDR3 contains 13 residues. Trimming removed 5 bases from V and 7 bases from J, with 14 bases in between. The germline CDR1 and CDR2 sequences are SGHTA and FQGTGA. The CDR3 DNA sequence: TGTGCCAGCAGCCCAGGATCTGAGTTTGGCTACACCTTC. Translation: CASSPGSEFGYTF.

V and J are TRBV2 and TRBJ1-1, with 9 positions matching TRBD1. The CDR3 totals 12 residues. Germline loops: CDR1 SNHLY, CDR2 FYNNEI. V lost 9 bases, J lost 6 bases, and 5 bases stayed unmatched. The CDR3 here is CARTGGSAEAFF. As DNA, the CDR3 is TGTGCCAGGACAGGGGGGTCCGCTGAAGCTTTCTTT.